This T cell receptor (beta chain) was sequenced for a study of identical twins. At least ten counts were recorded for this clonotype. TCRdb reprocessed the 5' RACE reads with MiXCR, giving one entry per CDR3 protein. There are fewer than 350,000 distinct CDR3 sequences in the sample; more than 6.5% occur only once, and more than 2% lies in the top ten. Trimming pared 0 bases from V and 6 bases from J, leaving 15 bases between. CDR3 length equals 16 residues. Germline CDR1 and CDR2: MGHRA and YSYEKL. These same records also appear under a second study, on yellow fever vaccine responses in identical twins.

The sample comprised memory (CD45RO+) T cells sorted from blood. This TCR was sampled from a woman between 18 and 30 years old in good health. The chain links TRBV4-1 to TRBJ2-1, with D maybe TRBD2 (6 bases). CDR3: CASSQDLGGALNEQFF. The CDR3 coding sequence is TGCGCCAGCAGCCAAGATCTGGGCGGGGCCCTCAATGAGCAGTTCTTC.